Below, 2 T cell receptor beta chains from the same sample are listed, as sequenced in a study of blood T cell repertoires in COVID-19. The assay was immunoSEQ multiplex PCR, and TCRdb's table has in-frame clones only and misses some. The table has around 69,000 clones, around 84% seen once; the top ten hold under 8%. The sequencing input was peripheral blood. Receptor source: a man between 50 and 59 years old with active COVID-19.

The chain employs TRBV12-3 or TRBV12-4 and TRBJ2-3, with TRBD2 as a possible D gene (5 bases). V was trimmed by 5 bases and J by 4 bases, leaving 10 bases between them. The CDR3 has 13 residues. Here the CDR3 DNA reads TGTGCCAGCAGTGTACGGGGTCCAGATACGCAGTATTTT. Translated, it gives CASSVRGPDTQYF.

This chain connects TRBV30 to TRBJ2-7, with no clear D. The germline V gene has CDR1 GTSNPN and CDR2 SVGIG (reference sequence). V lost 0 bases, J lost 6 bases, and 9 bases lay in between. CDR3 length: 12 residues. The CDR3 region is CAWSVSPLEQYV. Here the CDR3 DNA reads TGTGCCTGGAGTGTTTCCCCTCTCGAGCAGTACGTC.